One and the same sample provided the 10 T cell receptor beta chains below, sequenced in a study of blood T cells in healthy people across ages. Combining a sample-barcoded 5' primer with a J-beta primer mix, a second PCR ran for about 7 to 11 cycles. TCRdb re-analysed the 5' RACE reads in MiXCR, keeping a single row per CDR3 protein. The sample records approximately 800,000 distinct CDR3 sequences, approximately 67% being singletons. The sequencing input was blood. Receptors were obtained from a young man in good health.

The table lists this clonotype with a few counts. This sequence joins TRBV7-2 and TRBJ2-5, with 7 bases identical to TRBD2. V shed 1 base, J shed 2 bases, and the junction held 7 bases outside the gene matches. Germline CDR1 SGHTA, CDR2 FQGNSA. There are 16 residues in the CDR3. CDR3 coding DNA: TGTGCCAGCAGCTTAGTCGGGGGGAGTATACAAGAGACCCAGTACTTC. Amino acid sequence: CASSLVGGSIQETQYF.

The chain couples TRBV6-2 or TRBV6-3 to TRBJ2-6; D might be TRBD1 (6 bases). The germline gives CDR1 MNHEY, CDR2 SVGEGT. V was trimmed by 8 bases and J by 0 bases, leaving 14 bases between them. This CDR3 contains 16 residues. DNA of the CDR3: TGTGCCAGCGAAAGCAGGGGAAGCTCTGGGGCCAACGTCCTGACTTTC. This codes for CASESRGSSGANVLTF.

This clonotype appeared once. The chain combines TRBV6-6 with TRBJ1-2; 8 nucleotides agree with TRBD1. Trimming took 5 bases from V and 3 from J; bases not matched to a gene: 5. The CDR3 is 14 amino acids. CDR1 is MNHNY, CDR2 SVGAGI, per germline (reference sequence). CDR3 in DNA: TGTGCCAGCAGTGCTACCAGGGGGCACTATGGCTACACCTTC. Residues: CASSATRGHYGYTF.

The chain links TRBV6-2 or TRBV6-3 to TRBJ2-1; TRBD2 agrees at 8 bases. V shed 0 bases, J shed 5 bases, and the junction held 6 bases outside the gene matches. The CDR3 runs to 16 residues. Germline CDR1 MNHEY, CDR2 SVGEGT. The DNA of the CDR3 is TGTGCCAGCAGTTACTCGTTGGCGGGGGGTCACAATGAGCAGTTCTTC. Amino acids: CASSYSLAGGHNEQFF.

The chain links TRBV7-9 to TRBJ1-4; a possible D gene is TRBD1 (6 bases). Germline lookup yields CDR1 SEHNR and CDR2 FQNEAQ (reference sequence). Trimming left V 5 bases short and J 4 bases short, with 14 bases between. The CDR3 covers 15 residues. The CDR3 sequence is CASSPPQGINEKLFF. Written as DNA, the CDR3 is TGTGCCAGCAGCCCACCACAGGGCATTAATGAAAAACTGTTTTTT. Based on the CDR3 plus reference TRBV7-9 and TRBJ1-4, the full variable domain is DTGVSQNPRHKITKRGQNVTFRCDPISEHNRLYWYRQTLGQGPEFLTYFQNEAQLEKSRLLSDRFSAERPKGSFSTLEIQRTEQGDSAMYLCASSPPQGINEKLFFGSGTQLSVL.

This chain links TRBV27 with TRBJ2-3; D might be TRBD1 (6 bases). The V and J ends lost 8 bases and 0 bases respectively, with 18 bases between them. The CDR3 totals 16 residues. Per the germline V gene, CDR1 is MNHEY and CDR2 is SMNVEV (reference sequence). Here the CDR3 DNA reads TGTGCCAGCGGGTCAGGGGTAACCTATAGCACAGATACGCAGTATTTT. Translation gives CASGSGVTYSTDTQYF.

This clonotype was detected once. The rearrangement joins TRBV27 to TRBJ2-2; possible D gene TRBD1, 5 bases. The CDR3 spans 14 residues. Germline values: CDR1 MNHEY, CDR2 SMNVEV (reference sequence). The ends were cut back, 0 bases at V and 6 bases at J, with 8 bases in the middle. CDR3 bases: TGTGCCAGCAGTTTATCGACAGTAGCCGGGGAGCTGTTTTTT. Protein: CASSLSTVAGELFF.

The chain employs TRBV4-1 and TRBJ2-4; TRBD2 is a possible D gene (5 bases). The better agreement between TRBJ2-7 and the DNA end casts doubt on the J call. This CDR3 has 13 amino acids. Germline values: CDR1 MGHRA, CDR2 YSYEKL. CDR3 region: CASSPVFGDEQYF. The CDR3 DNA is TGCGCCAGCAGCCCCGTCTTCGGGGACGAGCAGTACTTC.

This CDR3 reads CASSVLDGGSTDTQYF. As DNA, the CDR3 is TGTGCCAGCAGCGTCCTAGACGGGGGTAGCACAGATACGCAGTATTTT. This rearrangement joins TRBV9 to TRBJ2-3, with TRBD2 as a possible D gene (6 bases). This CDR3 is built from 16 residues. V was clipped by 2 bases and J by 0 bases, with 13 bases between them. Looked up from germline, CDR1 is SGDLS and CDR2 is YYNGEE. Full variable domain (outside the CDR3, taken from reference TRBV9 and TRBJ2-3): DSGVTQTPKHLITATGQRVTLRCSPRSGDLSVYWYQQSLDQGLQFLIQYYNGEERAKGNILERFSAQQFPDLHSELNLSSLELGDSALYFCASSVLDGGSTDTQYFGPGTRLTVL.

The chain employs TRBV6-6 and TRBJ2-7, with a tentative D call TRBD2 (6 bases). The J call may be wrong; the DNA end is better matched by TRBJ2-5. Per germline, CDR1 MNHNY and CDR2 SVGAGI (reference sequence). This CDR3 has 15 residues. The CDR3 region is CASSQTGEPQQTQYF. Here the CDR3 DNA reads TGTGCCAGCAGCCAGACGGGGGAACCTCAGCAGACCCAGTACTTC.